Listed here are 30 T cell receptor beta chains from one sample, sequenced in a study of breast tumors, draining lymph nodes, adjacent tissues. Axillary draining lymph nodes of breast cancer patients supplied the node samples. MiXCR was run by TCRdb on the multiplex PCR reads, yielding one entry per CDR3 protein. The top ten hold roughly 3.8% of the sample, which has about 180,000 distinct CDR3 sequences, roughly a third seen once. Source material: axillary lymph node tissue. The receptor source for this set is a female donor with breast cancer. Some clones in this sample may be carry-over from other donors' samples.

This clonotype was detected many times. V and J are TRBV5-1 and TRBJ2-5; perhaps TRBD2 as D (6 bases). This CDR3 region has 15 residues. Deletions cut 3 bases from V and 0 bases from J, with 12 bases between. The germline V gene has CDR1 SGHRS and CDR2 YFSETQ. The CDR3 bases are TGCGCCAGCAGCTGGGGCCAGCGGGACCAAGAGACCCAGTACTTC. This encodes CASSWGQRDQETQYF.

The gene calls are TRBV20-1 and TRBJ2-2; tentatively, D is TRBD2 (5 bases). V lost 3 bases and J lost 7, with 9 bases in between. Germline assignment: CDR1 DFQATT and CDR2 SNEGSKA (reference sequence). The CDR3 runs 12 residues. This chain's CDR3 is CSASDTSGELFF. For the CDR3, the DNA is TGCAGTGCTAGCGATACTAGCGGGGAGCTGTTTTTT.

The sample holds a few counts of this clonotype. A read error may be the cause here, since a much bigger clone is one base away. V usage is TRBV20-1 and J usage is TRBJ2-5, with 8 bases matching TRBD1. The length of the CDR3 is 14 residues. Losses at the gene ends were 5 bases for V and 7 bases for J; bases not matched to a gene: 12. CDR1 DFQATT and CDR2 SNEGSKA come from the germline V gene (reference sequence). CDR3 protein: CSAGTDREEATQYF. DNA for the CDR3: TGCAGTGCTGGGACGGACAGGGAAGAAGCGACCCAGTACTTC.

This rearrangement joins TRBV5-1 to TRBJ2-1; the match to TRBD2 covers 13 bases. The CDR3 has 14 amino acids. The trim removed 4 bases at V and 7 bases at J, leaving 2 bases unmatched. Germline CDR1 and CDR2: SGHRS and YFSETQ. The CDR3 nucleotides read TGCGCCAGCAGCAAACTAGCGGGGGGGAATGAGCAGTTCTTC. Its protein product is CASSKLAGGNEQFF.

This chain uses TRBV7-9 with TRBJ2-1, with 10 bases matching TRBD1. CDR1 is SEHNR, CDR2 FQNEAQ, per germline (reference sequence). This CDR3 has 19 amino acids. Trimming at V came to 1 base and at J to 6 bases, leaving 15 bases not matched to a gene. For the CDR3, the DNA is TGTGCCAGCAGCTTAGGGGACTCCGGTACCGGGACAGGGGTCAATGAGCAGTTCTTC. It yields the protein CASSLGDSGTGTGVNEQFF.

This clonotype was recorded only once. CDR3 DNA sequence: TGTGCCAGCAGCAAAGACCGGGACAGGGTATACGAGCAGTACTTC. This gives the protein CASSKDRDRVYEQYF. The J gene is TRBJ2-7, the V gene TRBV7-2; 9 bases align to TRBD1. CDR1 and CDR2 from the germline V gene are SGHTA and FQGNSA. The CDR3 has 15 amino acids. V shed 5 bases and J 4 bases; nucleotides not matched to a gene: 9.

This clonotype was observed a handful of times. This sequence joins TRBV9 and TRBJ2-2; D gene uncertain. V was shortened by 3 bases and J by 6 bases, with 12 bases between the two germline ends. CDR3 length: 14 residues. Germline CDR1 SGDLS, CDR2 YYNGEE. The CDR3 here is CASSANDLAGELFF. CDR3 nucleotides: TGTGCCAGCAGCGCTAATGATTTAGCCGGGGAGCTGTTTTTT.

This clonotype was found many times. The V and J genes are TRBV5-5 and TRBJ2-5; D remains unclear. The CDR3 totals 14 residues. The germline CDR1 and CDR2 sequences are SGHKS and YYEKEE (reference sequence). Trimming removed 0 bases at V and 1 base at J, with 7 bases between. The DNA of the CDR3 is TGTGCCAGCAGCTTGGCTCGGTCCCAAGAGACCCAGTACTTC. This sequence encodes CASSLARSQETQYF. The complete variable domain, with remaining parts taken from reference TRBV5-5 and TRBJ2-5, reads DAGVTQSPTHLIKTRGQQVTLRCSPISGHKSVSWYQQVLGQGPQFIFQYYEKEERGRGNFPDRFSARQFPNYSSELNVNALLLGDSALYLCASSLARSQETQYFGPGTRLLVL.

This chain links TRBV5-1 with TRBJ1-6; TRBD1 is a possible D gene (5 bases). The CDR3 extends over 16 amino acids. V was cut by 4 bases and J by 6 bases, with 17 bases left in between. The germline CDR1 and CDR2 sequences are SGHRS and YFSETQ. DNA for the CDR3: TGCGCCAGCAGCCCAGGCGGCGCGGGGCGTAATTCACCCCTCCACTTT. It specifies CASSPGGAGRNSPLHF.

About this clonotype: This could be a read error, since a much larger clone is one nucleotide away. The chain carries TRBV6-1 and TRBJ1-2, with 9 bases aligning to TRBD1. Per the germline V gene, CDR1 is MNHNS and CDR2 is SASEGT. The J segment lost 8 bases and the V segment lost 6 bases, leaving 13 bases of the junction unmatched. The length of the CDR3 is 15 residues. This CDR3 reads CASRSTTGGRSGYTF. In DNA form, the CDR3 reads TGTGCCAGCAGATCTACTACAGGGGGCAGGTCCGGCTACACCTTC.

This clonotype was observed many times. The rearrangement links TRBV11-3 to TRBJ2-5, with D uncertain. The germline gives CDR1 SGHNT, CDR2 YENEEA. Trimming removed 1 base at V and 5 bases at J, with 8 bases between. This CDR3 is built from 13 residues. The CDR3 loop reads CASSLVGGETQYF. CDR3 coding DNA: TGTGCCAGCAGCTTAGTTGGTGGGGAGACCCAGTACTTC. The full variable domain, with the rest looked up from reference TRBV11-3 and TRBJ2-5, is EAGVVQSPRYKIIEKKQPVAFWCNPISGHNTLYWYLQNLGQGPELLIRYENEEAVDDSQLPKDRFSAERLKGVDSTLKIQPAELGDSAVYLCASSLVGGETQYFGPGTRLLVL.

A word on this clonotype: As the CDR3 is not closed by the conserved phenylalanine or tryptophan, this likely results from a read error. V gene TRBV7-2 combines with J gene TRBJ2-5; D possibly corresponds to TRBD2 (5 bases). This CDR3 region has 14 residues. Looked up from germline, CDR1 is SGHTA and CDR2 is FQGNSA. The CDR3: CASTTLVSRGTQYL. Here the CDR3 DNA reads TGCGCCAGCACCACGCTAGTCTCCCGGGGGACCCAGTACCTC.

This clonotype came up many times. One end of the junction does not line up with germline, which may come from a read error. The chain carries TRBV6-6 and TRBJ2-7; 13 bases are a match to TRBD2. The CDR3 contains 16 residues. Germline V gene sequence: CDR1 MNHNY, CDR2 SVGAGI (reference sequence). The DNA for the CDR3 is TGTGCCAGCAGTCACTCCCCCGGGACTAGCGGGAACGAGCAGTACTTC. Amino acid sequence: CASSHSPGTSGNEQYF.

Ten or more counts support this clonotype. The chain combines TRBV7-8 with TRBJ1-5; D possibly corresponds to TRBD1 (5 bases). V was trimmed by 3 bases and J by 0 bases, leaving 12 bases between them. The CDR3 extends over 16 amino acids. The V gene's germline CDR1 is SGHVS and CDR2 FQNEAQ. This CDR3 is CASSFGAGLSNQPQHF. The CDR3 DNA is TGTGCCAGCAGCTTTGGGGCAGGGCTTAGCAATCAGCCCCAGCATTTT. Full variable domain (missing parts from reference TRBV7-8 and TRBJ1-5): GAGVSQSPRYKVAKRGQDVALRCDPISGHVSLFWYQQALGQGPEFLTYFQNEAQLDKSGLPSDRFFAERPEGSVSTLKIQRTQQEDSAVYLCASSFGAGLSNQPQHFGDGTRLSIL.

This clonotype was detected only a few times. Since a much larger clone is just one base distant, this may be a read error. The J gene is TRBJ2-1, the V gene TRBV11-3; unclear D gene. V was trimmed by 6 bases and J by 9 bases, leaving 15 bases between them. Germline CDR1 is SGHNT and CDR2 is YENEEA. The CDR3 has 13 residues. In nucleotides, the CDR3 is TGTGCCAGCAGTCGCGACCAACACACTGAGCAGTTCTTC. It codes for CASSRDQHTEQFF.

This clonotype was found many times. The chain uses TRBV6-2 or TRBV6-3 and TRBJ2-3; D is ambiguous. The ends were cut back, 4 bases at V and 2 bases at J, with 10 bases in the middle. Germline CDR1 is MNHEY and CDR2 is SVGEGT. The CDR3 is made up of 14 amino acids. CDR3 protein: CASSSRGNTDTQYF. CDR3 nucleotides: TGTGCCAGCAGTTCCCGTGGAAACACAGATACGCAGTATTTT.

The V call is TRBV9, the J call TRBJ2-5, with 14 positions matching TRBD2. Germline V gene data show CDR1 as SGDLS and CDR2 as YYNGEE. The CDR3 spans 16 residues. The V gene end was trimmed by 4 bases and the J gene end by 2 bases; junction bases not matched to a gene: 4. CDR3 nucleotide sequence: TGTGCCAGCAGCCGACTAGCGGGAGGGCGTCAAGAGACCCAGTACTTC. This gives the protein CASSRLAGGRQETQYF. Full variable domain (outside the CDR3, taken from reference TRBV9 and TRBJ2-5): DSGVTQTPKHLITATGQRVTLRCSPRSGDLSVYWYQQSLDQGLQFLIQYYNGEERAKGNILERFSAQQFPDLHSELNLSSLELGDSALYFCASSRLAGGRQETQYFGPGTRLLVL.

The table lists this clonotype with many counts. The chain couples TRBV4-1 to TRBJ2-2; TRBD1 agrees at 8 bases. V lost 0 bases to trimming and J lost 7 bases; unmatched junction nucleotides: 13. This CDR3 is built from 18 residues. Germline V gene lookup returns CDR1 MGHRA and CDR2 YSYEKL. CDR3 amino acids: CASSQDMARQGSDGELFF. The CDR3 nucleotides read TGCGCCAGCAGCCAAGATATGGCGAGACAGGGGTCGGACGGGGAGCTGTTTTTT.

This clonotype was recorded many times. This chain connects TRBV2 to TRBJ2-3; 13 nucleotides match TRBD2. The CDR3 contains 16 residues. Germline CDR1 SNHLY, CDR2 FYNNEI. V shed 6 bases, J shed 5 bases, and the junction held 8 bases outside the gene matches. The CDR3 DNA reads as TGTGCCAGCAGCAGACAGGGACTAGCGGGAAAAGATACGCAGTATTTT. This codes for CASSRQGLAGKDTQYF.

This clonotype has just a few counts. One base away lies a much larger clone, so this may be a sequencing read error. The chain has TRBV5-5 and TRBJ1-5; the D gene is possibly TRBD1 (6 bases). Germline V CDR1 and CDR2: SGHKS, YYEKEE (reference sequence). V lost 1 base, J lost 4 bases, and 12 bases lay in between. The CDR3 covers 15 residues. CDR3: CASSLRTAANQPQHF. The CDR3 DNA sequence: TGTGCCAGCAGCTTGCGGACAGCGGCTAATCAGCCCCAGCATTTT.

For this clonotype: Since a much larger clone is just one base distant, this may be a read error. Here the CDR3 reads CASGGLKSLNEQSF. In DNA form, the CDR3 reads TGTGCCTCAGGGGGACTAAAATCCCTCAATGAGCAGTCCTTC. This chain connects TRBV9 to TRBJ2-1, with D perhaps given as TRBD1 or TRBD2 (7 bases each). CDR1 and CDR2 (germline): SGDLS, YYNGEE. This CDR3 has 14 residues.

In regard to this clonotype: No DNA is shown, since the ends of the CDR3 on it are uncertain; the CDR3 is the one TCRdb lists. The CDR3 protein is CASRKDPGAGYTFGSGTQYF. The chain carries TRBV2 and TRBJ2-5; the D call TRBD1 from the table was never checked on the DNA. Per germline, CDR1 SNHLY and CDR2 FYNNEI. Including both end residues, the CDR3 is 20 amino acids long.

At least ten counts were recorded for this clonotype. This rearrangement joins TRBV4-1 to TRBJ1-3, with 8 bases identical to TRBD1. V was pared by 3 bases and J by 2 bases, with 6 bases of the junction left unmatched. Per germline, CDR1 MGHRA and CDR2 YSYEKL. The CDR3 runs to 16 residues. The CDR3 DNA sequence: TGCGCCAGCAGCCAGACCGGGACAGGTGCTGGAAACACCATATATTTT. This sequence encodes CASSQTGTGAGNTIYF.

This chain uses TRBV3-1 with TRBJ2-7; TRBD2 matches at 7 bases. The CDR3 length is 14 residues. CDR1 and CDR2 from the germline V gene are LGHDT and YNNKEL (reference sequence). The V gene end was trimmed by 1 base and the J gene end by 7 bases; junction bases not matched to a gene: 7. The CDR3 DNA is TGTGCCAGCAGCCAAGTTCCAGCGGGGAATGAGCAGTACGTC. It specifies CASSQVPAGNEQYV.

Remarks on this clonotype: This may stem from a read error, because a much larger clone lies one nucleotide away. V and J are TRBV7-2 and TRBJ1-1, with D perhaps TRBD1 (5 bases). The germline V gene encodes CDR1 SGHTA and CDR2 FQGNSA. This CDR3 is built from 15 residues. The CDR3, as DNA: TGTGCCAGCAGCCTGGGACCCTTTTCCAACACTGAAGCTCTCTTT. It encodes CASSLGPFSNTEALF.

This clonotype was observed many times. This sequence joins TRBV27 and TRBJ1-5; D is uncertain. This CDR3 contains 14 residues. Germline assignment: CDR1 MNHEY and CDR2 SMNVEV (reference sequence). V lost 6 bases and J lost 1, with 10 bases in between. DNA for the CDR3: TGTGCCAGCAGCCGGACGGGGAGCAATCAGCCCCAGCATTTT. It specifies CASSRTGSNQPQHF.

This clonotype has a count of ten or more. The V gene is TRBV15, the J gene TRBJ2-1; 9 nucleotides align to TRBD1. The CDR3 spans 15 residues. V dropped 3 bases and J dropped 8; count of bases not matched to a gene: 8. Germline V lookup: CDR1 LNHNV, CDR2 YYDKDF (reference sequence). The CDR3 is CATSSGQGMSDEQFF. The CDR3 DNA follows: TGTGCCACCAGCAGTGGACAGGGGATGTCAGATGAGCAGTTCTTC.

V gene TRBV9 combines with J gene TRBJ2-2; D unclear. This CDR3 spans 17 amino acids. Trimming took off 0 bases at V and 0 bases at J, with 12 bases between the two ends. Germline CDR1 reads SGDLS; CDR2 reads YYNGEE. The CDR3 nucleotides are TGTGCCAGCAGCGTAGGGGGATCGGACGCGAACACCGGGGAGCTGTTTTTT. Encoded protein: CASSVGGSDANTGELFF.

A remark on this clonotype: Being one base from a much bigger clone, this may be a read error. Because the CDR3 is missing its conserved closing phenylalanine or tryptophan, this is likely a read error. J is TRBJ2-1 and V is TRBV9; D may be TRBD2 (5 bases). Deletions cut 4 bases from V and 7 bases from J, with 12 bases between. The germline gives CDR1 SGDLS, CDR2 YYNGEE. This CDR3 has 13 amino acids. The chain's CDR3 is CASSTWTGNEQFS. CDR3 bases: TGTGCCAGCAGCACCTGGACGGGAAATGAGCAGTTCTCC.

This clonotype was seen many times. The chain joins TRBV9 to TRBJ2-2; maybe TRBD2 (7 bases). The CDR3 is 19 amino acids. The germline V gene has CDR1 SGDLS and CDR2 YYNGEE. V was trimmed by 4 bases and J by 4 bases, leaving 26 bases between them. CDR3 amino acids: CASSPGEGGAKVGTGELFF. CDR3 nucleotide sequence: TGTGCCAGCAGCCCCGGGGAGGGGGGGGCGAAAGTAGGCACCGGGGAGCTGTTTTTT.